Listed here are 21 T cell receptor beta chains from one sample, sequenced in a study of tumor-infiltrating lymphocytes in localized non-small cell lung cancer. Libraries were prepared by immunoSEQ multiplex PCR; TCRdb keeps only in-frame clonotypes and omits some of them. The data hold about 15,000 clones, with about 74% observed a single time. Sequencing was performed on lung tumor tissue. These receptors came from a human donor with non-small cell lung cancer.

This clone was observed a handful of times. The chain uses TRBV10-3 and TRBJ1-5, with 7 bases matching TRBD1. This CDR3 spans 19 amino acids. Per germline, CDR1 ENHRY and CDR2 SYGVKD. The J segment lost 3 bases and the V segment lost 6 bases, leaving 20 bases of the junction unmatched. CDR3 DNA sequence: TGTGCCATCAGCGACAGGGCTCGTCCTTTTACCCTTATCAATCAGCCCCAGCATTTT. This translates into CAISDRARPFTLINQPQHF.

The chain recombines TRBV27 with TRBJ1-4; maybe TRBD1 (6 bases). The V and J ends lost 4 bases and 0 bases respectively, with 12 bases between them. Germline-derived CDR1 and CDR2 are MNHEY and SMNVEV (reference sequence). The CDR3 extends over 16 amino acids. CDR3 in amino acids: CASSSGHPATNEKLFF. The CDR3 nucleotides read TGTGCCAGCAGTTCGGGACACCCAGCAACTAATGAAAAACTGTTTTTT.

The chain is built from TRBV4-1 and TRBJ2-6, with D possibly TRBD2 on 6 matching bases. Trimming stripped 1 base from V and 2 bases from J, with 12 bases between. The CDR3 runs to 17 residues. The germline gives CDR1 MGHRA, CDR2 YSYEKL. The CDR3 spells CASSQAVSGAGANVLTF. In nucleotides, the CDR3 is TGCGCCAGCAGCCAAGCTGTGTCGGGGGCTGGGGCCAACGTCCTGACTTTC.

This clone has just one count. This sequence joins TRBV5-8 and TRBJ1-2; 7 bases agree with TRBD1. CDR3 length equals 17 residues. Per the germline V gene, CDR1 is SGHTS and CDR2 is YDEGEE. V trimming: 3 bases; J trimming: 3 bases; junction bases outside the gene matches: 14. The CDR3 DNA reads TGTGCCAGCAGCTCCCTCGGGGCAGGGGGGACTTACTATGGCTACACCTTC. This gives the protein CASSSLGAGGTYYGYTF.

The chain couples TRBV6-5 to TRBJ2-7, with TRBD1 as a possible D gene (5 bases). The V and J ends lost 0 bases and 3 bases respectively, with 12 bases between them. This CDR3 is 15 amino acids long. Germline V lookup: CDR1 MNHEY, CDR2 SVGAGI. CDR3 loop: CASSYSTTGDYEQYF. Here the CDR3 DNA reads TGTGCCAGCAGTTACTCAACAACAGGCGACTACGAGCAGTACTTC.

This chain connects TRBV6-5 to TRBJ1-2, with D possibly being TRBD1 (5 bases). V was cut by 4 bases and J by 2 bases, with 11 bases left in between. This CDR3 comprises 14 residues. The germline V gene has CDR1 MNHEY and CDR2 SVGAGI. The CDR3 coding sequence is TGTGCCAGCAGTTCTTGGGGGTTAAACTATGGCTACACCTTC. Protein sequence: CASSSWGLNYGYTF.

V gene TRBV19 combines with J gene TRBJ1-1, with 8 nucleotides matching TRBD1. The CDR3 covers 13 residues. V dropped 7 bases and J dropped 5; count of bases not matched to a gene: 6. Germline CDR1 reads LNHDA; CDR2 reads SQIVND (reference sequence). In DNA, the CDR3 is TGTGCCAGTATGACGGACAGGGAGACTGAAGCTTTCTTT. Translation gives CASMTDRETEAFF.

The gene calls are TRBV6-5 and TRBJ2-1; D not resolved. The CDR3 has 15 residues. The V gene's germline CDR1 is MNHEY and CDR2 SVGAGI. Trimming cost V 6 bases and J 0 bases, with 12 bases left between them. The CDR3 loop is CASSRTLVSYNEQFF. CDR3 sequence (DNA): TGTGCCAGCAGCCGCACTCTAGTCTCCTACAATGAGCAGTTCTTC.

With regard to this clone: Distinct nucleotide sequences in the sample also encode this CDR3. This chain joins TRBV9 and TRBJ2-2; 11 bases agree with TRBD1. This CDR3 comprises 16 residues. Germline V gives CDR1 SGDLS, CDR2 YYNGEE. Losses at the gene ends were 3 bases for V and 3 bases for J; bases not matched to a gene: 4. CDR3 loop: CASSAGTGGDTGELFF. The CDR3 bases are TGTGCCAGCAGCGCCGGGACAGGGGGAGACACCGGGGAGCTGTTTTTT. The whole variable domain, filled in from reference TRBV9 and TRBJ2-2, reads DSGVTQTPKHLITATGQRVTLRCSPRSGDLSVYWYQQSLDQGLQFLIQYYNGEERAKGNILERFSAQQFPDLHSELNLSSLELGDSALYFCASSAGTGGDTGELFFGEGSRLTVL.

In DNA, the CDR3 is TGTGCCAGCAGCTCGACTTCCATAGAGACCCAGTACTTC. Its translation is CASSSTSIETQYF. The chain links TRBV7-2 to TRBJ2-5; unclear D gene. With 4 bases removed from V and 4 bases from J, the gap between germline ends came to 10 bases. The CDR3 is made up of 13 amino acids. Germline CDR1 reads SGHTA; CDR2 reads FQGNSA. The full variable domain, completed using reference TRBV7-2 and TRBJ2-5, is GAGVSQSPSNKVTEKGKDVELRCDPISGHTALYWYRQSLGQGLEFLIYFQGNSAPDKSGLPSDRFSAERTGGSVSTLTIQRTQQEDSAVYLCASSSTSIETQYFGPGTRLLVL.

By share of the sample, this clone is medium-sized (0.01 to 0.1%). V and J are TRBV15 and TRBJ1-1; D not certain. This CDR3 is 14 amino acids long. CDR1 is LNHNV, CDR2 YYDKDF, per germline (reference sequence). Trimming took off 4 bases at V and 1 base at J, with 10 bases between the two ends. CDR3 protein: CATSKGGSNTEAFF. Written as DNA, the CDR3 is TGTGCCACCAGCAAAGGAGGTTCGAACACTGAAGCTTTCTTT.

The rearrangement links TRBV11-3 to TRBJ2-7; D perhaps matches TRBD2 (5 bases). Germline values: CDR1 SGHNT, CDR2 YENEEA. Between the trimmed V and J ends, which lost 0 bases and 0 bases, there was a span of 9 bases. CDR3 length: 15 amino acids. CDR3: CASSLDGLSSYEQYF. CDR3 nucleotide sequence: TGTGCCAGCAGCTTAGACGGACTTAGCTCCTACGAGCAGTACTTC.

The gene calls are TRBV5-8 and TRBJ2-7, with 12 bases matching TRBD1. Germline V gene sequence: CDR1 SGHTS, CDR2 YDEGEE. CDR3 length: 15 residues. V shed 5 bases, J shed 7 bases, and the junction held 10 bases outside the gene matches. CDR3 amino acids: CASSRRDRGRREQYF. In DNA, the CDR3 is TGTGCCAGCAGTCGGCGGGACAGGGGGCGCCGGGAGCAGTACTTC.

CDR3 loop: CASSPPGQGVGAEQYF. As DNA, the CDR3 is TGTGCCAGCTCACCCCCGGGACAGGGTGTAGGCGCCGAGCAGTACTTC. The gene calls are TRBV18 and TRBJ2-7; 9 bases are shared with TRBD1. This CDR3 spans 16 amino acids. CDR1 is KGHSH, CDR2 LQKENI, per germline. Trimming removed 3 bases from V and 6 bases from J; junction bases left unmatched: 12.

The chain is built from TRBV6-1 and TRBJ1-2; 9 bases are shared with TRBD1. The germline CDR1 and CDR2 sequences are MNHNS and SASEGT. The ends lost 3 bases at V and 9 bases at J; junction bases unmatched: 11. The CDR3 contains 15 residues. Here the CDR3 DNA reads TGTGCCAGCAGTGAGCGGGGGGGACAGGGTGTAAGCTACACCTTC. It translates to CASSERGGQGVSYTF.

This chain uses TRBV11-3 with TRBJ2-7; D not certain. Trimming left V 5 bases short and J 7 bases short, with 18 bases between. Germline CDR1 SGHNT, CDR2 YENEEA. CDR3 length equals 14 residues. The CDR3, as DNA: TGTGCCAGCAGCGACCCTACACAGCCCAGGGAGCAGTACTTC. Translated, it gives CASSDPTQPREQYF.

This clone was recorded a few times. The gene calls are TRBV6-1 and TRBJ2-3, with TRBD1 identical over 9 bases. CDR1 MNHNS and CDR2 SASEGT come from the germline V gene. The CDR3 length is 16 residues. V was pared by 4 bases and J by 0 bases, with 5 bases of the junction left unmatched. As DNA, the CDR3 is TGTGCCAGCAGTGTAGGGACAGGGCTTAGCACAGATACGCAGTATTTT. Its translation is CASSVGTGLSTDTQYF.

The chain combines TRBV13 with TRBJ2-3; 10 nucleotides align to TRBD2. Unmatched junction bases numbered 4, after V lost 3 bases and J lost 1 base. Germline V gene sequence: CDR1 PRHDT, CDR2 FYEKMQ (reference sequence). The CDR3 has 16 amino acids. In nucleotides, the CDR3 is TGTGCCAGCAGCTTGGTAGCGGGGGGCCGCACAGATACGCAGTATTTT. This gives the protein CASSLVAGGRTDTQYF.

This clone was picked up one time. The V and J genes are TRBV7-2 and TRBJ2-1; possible D gene TRBD2, 5 bases. The germline V gene encodes CDR1 SGHTA and CDR2 FQGNSA. CDR3 length equals 14 residues. V was trimmed by 0 bases and J by 7 bases, leaving 10 bases between them. The CDR3 sequence: CASSLAREQNEQFF. CDR3 bases: TGTGCCAGCAGCTTAGCCCGGGAACAAAATGAGCAGTTCTTC.

This clone was counted once. In DNA form, the CDR3 reads TGTGCCAGCAGCCAATACAGGAGCTCTGGAAACACCATATATTTT. Encoded protein: CASSQYRSSGNTIYF. The V gene is TRBV27, the J gene TRBJ1-3; maybe TRBD1 (5 bases). The CDR3 contains 15 residues. The germline V and J ends were trimmed by 6 bases and 0 bases, with 12 bases remaining between them. CDR1 and CDR2 from the germline V gene are MNHEY and SMNVEV (reference sequence).

The CDR3 is CASSPPRTGQGNSPLHF. As DNA, the CDR3 is TGTGCCAGCTCACCACCGCGTACTGGACAGGGCAATTCACCCCTCCACTTT. J is TRBJ1-6 and V is TRBV18; 8 bases match TRBD1. Trimming cost V 0 bases and J 7 bases; bases outside gene matches: 8. The CDR3 runs to 17 residues. Germline lookup yields CDR1 KGHSH and CDR2 LQKENI.